These 26 T cell receptor beta chains came from one sample sequenced in a study of T cell changes during pregnancy in multiple sclerosis. Only in-frame clones appear in the TCRdb table, and some are missing; sequencing was by immunoSEQ multiplex PCR. The data contain around 110,000 clones, roughly 90% of them seen just once; the ten biggest clones take up roughly 0.78%. The starting material was peripheral blood, obtained in the third trimester of pregnancy. The receptors stem from a female donor in good health, enrolled as a control in a pregnancy study.

The chain uses TRBV9 and TRBJ2-1; 9 bases agree with TRBD1. The CDR3 has 16 amino acids. Germline CDR1 reads SGDLS; CDR2 reads YYNGEE. Losses at the gene ends were 2 bases for V and 5 bases for J; bases not matched to a gene: 8. The CDR3 nucleotides read TGTGCCAGCAGCGTGTACAGGGGGCCGGCAGACAATGAGCAGTTCTTC. Translating it yields CASSVYRGPADNEQFF.

The chain links TRBV9 to TRBJ1-4, with a possible D match to TRBD1 (5 bases). V gave up 2 bases and J gave up 6 bases, with 14 bases separating them. CDR3 size: 15 residues. The germline V gene has CDR1 SGDLS and CDR2 YYNGEE. The CDR3, as DNA: TGTGCCAGCAGCGTGGCGGTCCAAGGGGATGAAAAACTGTTTTTT. Residues: CASSVAVQGDEKLFF. Complete variable domain (other parts from reference TRBV9 and TRBJ1-4): DSGVTQTPKHLITATGQRVTLRCSPRSGDLSVYWYQQSLDQGLQFLIQYYNGEERAKGNILERFSAQQFPDLHSELNLSSLELGDSALYFCASSVAVQGDEKLFFGSGTQLSVL.

The rearrangement links TRBV6-6 to TRBJ1-1; D is unclear. The germline CDR1 and CDR2 sequences are MNHNY and SVGAGI (reference sequence). The CDR3 has 15 amino acids. The V end was cut by 5 bases, the J end by 2 bases, with 15 bases between. CDR3 sequence: CASSPSNRGNTEAFF. The DNA for the CDR3 is TGTGCCAGCAGTCCCTCAAATCGAGGAAACACTGAAGCTTTCTTT.

The DNA for the CDR3 is TGTGCCTGGAATTCCTTCGTGGGGGGGAACACTGAAGCTTTCTTT. This sequence encodes CAWNSFVGGNTEAFF. The chain employs TRBV30 and TRBJ1-1, with D perhaps TRBD1 (5 bases). Germline V gene data show CDR1 as GTSNPN and CDR2 as SVGIG (reference sequence). CDR3 length: 15 amino acids. The germline V and J ends were trimmed by 4 bases and 1 base, with 16 bases remaining between them.

The chain employs TRBV30 and TRBJ2-7; D remains unclear. The CDR3 has 12 amino acids. Trimming removed 3 bases at V and 3 bases at J, with 9 bases between. Germline V lookup: CDR1 GTSNPN, CDR2 SVGIG (reference sequence). CDR3 sequence (DNA): TGTGCCTGGAGCCTAGGAATCTACGAGCAGTACTTC. This translates into CAWSLGIYEQYF. Full variable domain (rest looked up from reference TRBV30 and TRBJ2-7): SQTIHQWPATLVQPVGSPLSLECTVEGTSNPNLYWYRQAAGRGLQLLFYSVGIGQISSEVPQNLSASRPQDRQFILSSKKLLLSDSGFYLCAWSLGIYEQYFGPGTRLTVT.

This sequence joins TRBV27 and TRBJ1-5; tentatively, D is TRBD1 (6 bases). This CDR3 has 13 amino acids. The germline gives CDR1 MNHEY, CDR2 SMNVEV (reference sequence). The germline V and J ends were trimmed by 2 bases and 5 bases, with 7 bases remaining between them. The CDR3 region is CASSLKGDQPQHF. DNA for the CDR3: TGTGCCAGCAGTTTAAAGGGGGATCAGCCCCAGCATTTT.

In its sample, this clone was seen a few times. The gene calls are TRBV12-1 and TRBJ1-5. TRBV12-1 is a pseudogene. The CDR3 consists of 15 residues. CDR3: CASSFTLRSNQPQHF. DNA for the CDR3: TGTGCCAGCAGCTTTACACTGAGGAGCAATCAGCCCCAGCATTTT.

This chain links TRBV2 with TRBJ2-5; 9 positions match TRBD1. Looked up from germline, CDR1 is SNHLY and CDR2 is FYNNEI. CDR3 size: 11 residues. V shed 6 bases and J 11 bases; nucleotides not matched to a gene: 4. CDR3 sequence reads: CASSPGTGQYF. CDR3 in DNA: TGTGCCAGCAGCCCCGGGACAGGGCAGTACTTC.

V and J are TRBV7-3 and TRBJ1-2, with D perhaps TRBD1 (5 bases). V was trimmed by 5 bases and J by 13 bases, leaving 20 bases between them. The CDR3 consists of 13 residues. The V gene's germline CDR1 is SGHTA and CDR2 FQGTGA. CDR3 in DNA: TGTGCCAGCAGCCCCGGTGCAGGGAGGCTCGGCACCTTC. Translated: CASSPGAGRLGTF. Looking up the rest from reference TRBV7-3 and TRBJ1-2 gives the full variable domain: GAGVSQTPSNKVTEKGKYVELRCDPISGHTALYWYRQSLGQGPEFLIYFQGTGAADDSGLPNDRFFAVRPEGSVSTLKIQRTERGDSAVYLCASSPGAGRLGTFGSGTRLTVV.

The chain combines TRBV15 with TRBJ1-5, with a weak D call TRBD1 (5 bases). The V and J ends lost 0 bases and 5 bases respectively, with 11 bases between them. The CDR3 sequence is 15 residues long. Per germline, CDR1 LNHNV and CDR2 YYDKDF (reference sequence). This CDR3 reads CATSRDRGEDQPQHF. CDR3 sequence (DNA): TGTGCCACCAGCAGAGATCGGGGGGAAGATCAGCCCCAGCATTTT.

V is TRBV6-6 and J is TRBJ2-1; maybe TRBD2 (5 bases). V dropped 8 bases and J dropped 7 bases, with 15 bases sitting between them. Germline V gene lookup returns CDR1 MNHNY and CDR2 SVGAGI (reference sequence). CDR3 length equals 13 residues. Here the CDR3 DNA reads TGTGCCAGCGGTAGTTCCGGGGATAATGAGCAGTTCTTC. Its protein is CASGSSGDNEQFF.

V usage is TRBV5-1 and J usage is TRBJ2-1; TRBD2 matches at 8 bases. With 4 bases clipped from V and 0 bases from J, the junction kept 9 bases outside the gene matches. This CDR3 region has 17 residues. The germline V gene has CDR1 SGHRS and CDR2 YFSETQ. CDR3 DNA: TGCGCCAGCAGCCCCTTAGCGGGGACCAGCTCCTACAATGAGCAGTTCTTC. Translating it yields CASSPLAGTSSYNEQFF.

The gene calls are TRBV2 and TRBJ1-2; 9 bases match TRBD1. Germline V CDR1 and CDR2: SNHLY, FYNNEI. The trim removed 6 bases at V and 6 bases at J, leaving 8 bases unmatched. This CDR3 has 14 residues. The chain's CDR3 is CASRGAWTGDGYTF. CDR3 nucleotides: TGTGCCAGCAGGGGGGCCTGGACAGGGGATGGCTACACCTTC.

The gene calls are TRBV18 and TRBJ2-7; tentative D call: TRBD1 (6 bases). Deletions cut 5 bases from V and 4 bases from J, with 18 bases between. Germline loops: CDR1 KGHSH, CDR2 LQKENI. This CDR3 comprises 15 residues. This chain's CDR3 is CASSSDSSSVYEQYF. The CDR3 DNA sequence: TGTGCCAGCTCATCGGACAGTTCGTCCGTGTACGAGCAGTACTTC.

The chain employs TRBV21-1 and TRBJ1-1; no check of the table's D call, TRBD1, against the DNA was made. TRBV21-1 is a known pseudogene. The CDR3 covers 17 residues. CDR3 coding DNA: TGTGCCAGCTCACAGGGGGCAAGATATAGTCAGAACACTGAAGCTTTCTTT. It yields the protein CASSQGARYSQNTEAFF.

The chain has TRBV6-1 and TRBJ2-6; D gene unclear. The V end lost 2 bases, the J end lost 0 bases, and 14 bases lay between the germline ends. Germline loops: CDR1 MNHNS, CDR2 SASEGT. The CDR3 spans 18 residues. CDR3: CASSEYFYAGSGANVLTF. In nucleotides, the CDR3 is TGTGCCAGCAGTGAATATTTCTACGCCGGCTCTGGGGCCAACGTCCTGACTTTC.

This CDR3 is CASSYGAVYYGYTF. Here the CDR3 DNA reads TGTGCCAGTAGTTATGGGGCTGTTTACTATGGCTACACCTTC. V gene TRBV19 combines with J gene TRBJ1-2, with D possibly being TRBD1 (5 bases). Trimming pared 5 bases from V and 3 bases from J, leaving 13 bases between. The CDR3 contains 14 residues. Germline assignment: CDR1 LNHDA and CDR2 SQIVND (reference sequence). Using reference TRBV19 and TRBJ1-2 for the parts outside the CDR3, the full variable domain is DGGITQSPKYLFRKEGQNVTLSCEQNLNHDAMYWYRQDPGQGLRLIYYSQIVNDFQKGDIAEGYSVSREKKESFPLTVTSAQKNPTAFYLCASSYGAVYYGYTFGSGTRLTVV.

For the CDR3, the DNA is TGTGCCAGTAGGGACGACAGGGATGGCTACACCTTC. This translates into CASRDDRDGYTF. V is TRBV19 and J is TRBJ1-2; 7 nucleotides agree with TRBD1. V shed 6 bases, J shed 6 bases, and the junction held 4 bases outside the gene matches. CDR1 LNHDA and CDR2 SQIVND come from the germline V gene (reference sequence). The CDR3 contains 12 residues.

This rearrangement joins TRBV6-5 to TRBJ2-7; no firm D call. This CDR3 is 13 amino acids long. V was clipped by 7 bases and J by 3 bases, with 13 bases between them. Per germline, CDR1 MNHEY and CDR2 SVGAGI. CDR3 loop: CASTTPGSYEQYF. CDR3 DNA: TGTGCCAGCACCACCCCAGGAAGCTACGAGCAGTACTTC.

The CDR3 bases are TGTGCCAGCAGCTTAGCAGGGGATCAGCCCCAGCATTTT. Translated: CASSLAGDQPQHF. The V and J genes are TRBV7-9 and TRBJ1-5; D is possibly TRBD1 (5 bases). Germline V gives CDR1 SEHNR, CDR2 FQNEAQ (reference sequence). CDR3 length: 13 residues. Trimming removed 0 bases from V and 5 bases from J, with 5 bases in between.

The chain couples TRBV30 to TRBJ2-7; 7 bases line up with TRBD1. CDR3 length: 12 amino acids. Germline assignment: CDR1 GTSNPN and CDR2 SVGIG (reference sequence). The J segment lost 3 bases and the V segment lost 4 bases, leaving 3 bases of the junction unmatched. As DNA, the CDR3 is TGTGCCTGGAACCAGGGGGACTACGAGCAGTACTTC. It codes for CAWNQGDYEQYF.

This chain connects TRBV5-1 to TRBJ2-2; the match to TRBD1 covers 7 bases. With 4 bases clipped from V and 5 bases from J, the junction kept 5 bases outside the gene matches. The germline V gene has CDR1 SGHRS and CDR2 YFSETQ. This CDR3 has 14 amino acids. The CDR3 coding sequence is TGCGCCAGCAGCATGCAACAGGGGACCGGGGAGCTGTTTTTT. Translated: CASSMQQGTGELFF.

The rearrangement links TRBV5-4 to TRBJ2-7; 7 positions agree with TRBD1. J lost 2 bases, V lost 4 bases, and 9 bases had no gene match. The CDR3 consists of 15 residues. Germline V gene lookup returns CDR1 SGHNT and CDR2 YYREEE (reference sequence). This CDR3 reads CASSLQGVVAYEQYF. CDR3 in DNA: TGTGCCAGCAGCCTGCAGGGGGTGGTCGCCTACGAGCAGTACTTC.

V is TRBV5-1 and J is TRBJ2-5, with TRBD2 matching 13 bases. With V trimmed by 2 bases and J by 5 bases, 6 bases remained unmatched. The CDR3 runs 16 residues. In germline, CDR1 is SGHRS, CDR2 YFSETQ. The CDR3, as DNA: TGCGCCAGCAGCTTTTGGACTAGCGGGGGTGGGGAGACCCAGTACTTC. The encoded protein is CASSFWTSGGGETQYF.

This chain uses TRBV4-2 with TRBJ1-1, with D perhaps matching TRBD1 (5 bases). The CDR3 is made up of 14 amino acids. Trimming took 0 bases from V and 3 from J, leaving 8 bases between them. Germline loops: CDR1 LGHNA, CDR2 YNFKEQ. CDR3 region: CASSQDRVDTEAFF. The CDR3 DNA is TGTGCCAGCAGCCAAGACAGGGTTGACACTGAAGCTTTCTTT.

The chain joins TRBV9 to TRBJ2-1; TRBD2 matches at 10 bases. The CDR3 is made up of 15 amino acids. The germline V gene has CDR1 SGDLS and CDR2 YYNGEE. V lost 3 bases, J lost 5 bases, and 5 bases stayed unmatched. CDR3: CASSDSGGLNNEQFF. Written as DNA, the CDR3 is TGTGCCAGCAGCGATAGCGGGGGGCTAAACAATGAGCAGTTCTTC.